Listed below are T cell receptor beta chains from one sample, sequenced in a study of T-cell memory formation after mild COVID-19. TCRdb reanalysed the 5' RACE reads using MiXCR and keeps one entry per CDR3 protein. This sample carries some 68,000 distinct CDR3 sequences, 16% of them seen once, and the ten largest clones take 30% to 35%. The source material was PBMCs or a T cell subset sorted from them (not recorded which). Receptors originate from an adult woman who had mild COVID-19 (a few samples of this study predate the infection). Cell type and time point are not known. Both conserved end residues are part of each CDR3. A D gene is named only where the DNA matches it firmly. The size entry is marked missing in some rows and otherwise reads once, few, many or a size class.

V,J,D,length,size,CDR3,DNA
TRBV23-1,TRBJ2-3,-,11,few,CASSQLDTQYF,TGCGCCAGCAGTCAACTAGATACGCAGTATTTT
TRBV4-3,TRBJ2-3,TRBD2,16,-,CASSHYSGRVSDTQYF,TGCGCCAGCAGCCACTATAGCGGGAGGGTATCGGATACGCAGTATTTT
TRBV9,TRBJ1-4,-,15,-,CASSPGEATNEKLFF,TGTGCCAGCAGTCCAGGGGAGGCAACTAATGAAAAACTGTTTTTT
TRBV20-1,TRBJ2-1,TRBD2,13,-,CSALKRDFNEQFF,TGCAGTGCTTTGAAGCGGGACTTCAATGAGCAGTTCTTC
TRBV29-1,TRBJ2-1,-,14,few,CSVEEERPAYKQFF,TGCAGCGTTGAAGAAGAGAGGCCAGCCTATAAGCAGTTCTTC
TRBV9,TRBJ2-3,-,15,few,CASSPQDFTGDTQYF,TGTGCCAGCAGCCCCCAAGACTTCACCGGTGATACGCAGTATTTT
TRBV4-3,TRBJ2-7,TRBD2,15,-,CASSQDRGSGREQYF,TGCGCCAGCAGCCAAGATCGGGGTAGCGGGAGGGAGCAGTACTTC
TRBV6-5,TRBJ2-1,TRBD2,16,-,CASSPPGSGRYNEQFF,TGTGCCAGCAGTCCCCCTGGGAGCGGGAGGTACAATGAGCAGTTCTTC
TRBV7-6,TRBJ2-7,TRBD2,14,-,CASSYSGVLDEQYF,TGTGCCAGCAGCTATAGCGGGGTGCTGGACGAGCAGTACTTC
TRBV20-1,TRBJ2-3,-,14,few,CSAPTGVSTDTQYF,TGCAGTGCTCCGACAGGTGTAAGCACAGATACGCAGTATTTT
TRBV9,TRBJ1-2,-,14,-,CASSGSGSNYGYTF,TGTGCCAGCAGCGGTAGTGGTTCTAACTATGGCTACACCTTC
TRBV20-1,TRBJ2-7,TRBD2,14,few,CSASSGGVPHEQYF,TGCAGTGCTAGTAGCGGGGGGGTTCCCCACGAGCAGTACTTC
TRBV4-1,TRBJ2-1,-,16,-,CASSQDSGLPDNEQFF,TGCGCCAGCAGCCAAGATTCTGGACTGCCTGACAATGAGCAGTTCTTC
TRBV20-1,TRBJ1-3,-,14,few,CSARLLGERDTIYF,TGCAGTGCTAGGCTTTTGGGGGAGAGGGACACCATATATTTT
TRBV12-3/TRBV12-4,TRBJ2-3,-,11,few,CASSLIDTQYF,TGTGCCAGCAGTTTAATAGATACGCAGTATTTT
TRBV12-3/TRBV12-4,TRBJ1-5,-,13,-,CASGGMAHQPQHF,TGTGCCAGCGGCGGTATGGCGCATCAGCCCCAGCATTTT
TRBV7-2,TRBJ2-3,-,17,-,CASSLAPGWGDTDTQYF,TGTGCCAGCAGCTTAGCTCCAGGGTGGGGGGACACAGATACGCAGTATTTT
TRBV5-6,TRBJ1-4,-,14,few,CASSFLTGNEKLFF,TGTGCCAGCAGCTTTTTGACTGGAAATGAAAAACTGTTTTTT
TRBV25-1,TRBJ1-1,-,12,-,CASSVGRWIAFF,TGTGCCAGCAGTGTTGGTCGATGGATAGCTTTCTTT
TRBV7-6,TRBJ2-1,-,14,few,CASSSGGGANEQFF,TGTGCCAGCAGCTCTGGAGGGGGGGCCAATGAGCAGTTCTTC
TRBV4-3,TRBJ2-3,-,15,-,CASSQDPGGRYTQYF,TGCGCCAGCAGCCAAGACCCGGGGGGCCGATATACGCAGTATTTT
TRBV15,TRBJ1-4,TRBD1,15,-,CATSRGGTANEKLFF,TGTGCCACCAGCAGAGGGGGGACAGCTAATGAAAAACTGTTTTTT
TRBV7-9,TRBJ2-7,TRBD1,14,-,CASSLTGQTYEQYF,TGTGCCAGCAGCTTAACGGGACAGACCTACGAGCAGTACTTC
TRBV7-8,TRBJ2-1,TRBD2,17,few,CASSGTSGPYSYNEQFF,TGTGCCAGCAGCGGGACTAGCGGGCCCTACTCCTACAATGAGCAGTTCTTC
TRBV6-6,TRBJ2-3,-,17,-,CASSPLSTLVGTDTQYF,TGTGCCAGCAGTCCCCTGAGTACTTTAGTAGGCACAGATACGCAGTATTTT
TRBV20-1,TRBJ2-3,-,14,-,CSAREDSEIDTQYF,TGCAGTGCTAGAGAGGACAGTGAAATTGATACGCAGTATTTT
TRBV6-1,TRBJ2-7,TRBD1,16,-,CASSELGTGILGEQYF,TGTGCCAGCAGTGAACTCGGGACAGGGATTTTGGGCGAGCAGTACTTC
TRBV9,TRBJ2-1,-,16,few,CASSSRTDPTYNEQFF,TGTGCCAGCAGCTCAAGGACGGACCCGACCTACAATGAGCAGTTCTTC
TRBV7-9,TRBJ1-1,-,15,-,CASSLVVRGNTEAFF,TGTGCCAGCAGCTTAGTTGTCAGGGGGAACACTGAAGCTTTCTTT
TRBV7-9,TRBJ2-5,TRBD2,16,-,CASKFSPSGGKETQYF,TGTGCCAGCAAATTCAGCCCTAGCGGGGGAAAAGAGACCCAGTACTTC
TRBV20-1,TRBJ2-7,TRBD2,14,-,CSARDKAGDYEQYF,TGCAGTGCTAGAGATAAAGCGGGGGATTACGAGCAGTACTTC
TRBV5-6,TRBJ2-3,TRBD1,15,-,CASSSLGQGGDTQYF,TGTGCCAGCAGCTCCCTGGGACAGGGTGGAGATACGCAGTATTTT
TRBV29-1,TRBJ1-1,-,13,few,CSVVLGGYTEAFF,TGCAGCGTTGTGTTAGGGGGTTACACTGAAGCTTTCTTT
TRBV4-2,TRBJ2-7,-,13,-,CASSPEMVYEQYF,TGTGCCAGCAGCCCCGAAATGGTATACGAGCAGTACTTC
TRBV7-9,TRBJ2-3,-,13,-,CASSSPRGHTQYF,TGTGCCAGCAGCTCTCCCAGGGGTCATACGCAGTATTTT
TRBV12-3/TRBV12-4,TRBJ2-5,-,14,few,CASSLRAAQETQYF,TGTGCCAGCAGTTTGCGGGCGGCCCAAGAGACCCAGTACTTC
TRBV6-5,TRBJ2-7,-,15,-,CASSYSSVGSYEQYF,TGTGCCAGCAGTTACTCGTCAGTCGGATCCTACGAGCAGTACTTC
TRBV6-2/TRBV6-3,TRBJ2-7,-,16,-,CASSYSTTQGTWEQYF,TGTGCCAGCAGTTACTCGACGACACAGGGGACTTGGGAGCAGTACTTC
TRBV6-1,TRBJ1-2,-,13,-,CASTLLNRDGYTF,TGTGCCAGCACCTTGCTTAACAGGGACGGCTACACCTTC
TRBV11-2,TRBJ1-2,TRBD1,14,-,CASRLGQGGYGYTF,TGTGCCAGCAGACTGGGACAGGGTGGCTATGGCTACACCTTC
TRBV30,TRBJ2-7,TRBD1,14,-,CAWTTGTGPYEQYF,TGTGCCTGGACAACCGGGACAGGGCCCTACGAGCAGTACTTC
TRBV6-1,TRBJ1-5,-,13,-,CASSEREAEPQHF,TGTGCCAGCAGTGAGCGGGAGGCAGAGCCCCAGCATTTT
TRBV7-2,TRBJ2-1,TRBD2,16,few,CASSGREGQVYNEQFF,TGTGCCAGCAGCGGGCGGGAGGGCCAAGTTTACAATGAGCAGTTCTTC
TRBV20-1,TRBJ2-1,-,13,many,CSASLAGVGEQFF,TGCAGTGCTAGCCTAGCAGGTGTGGGTGAGCAGTTCTTC
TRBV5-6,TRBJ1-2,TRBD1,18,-,CASSPTHPVPGQGDGYTF,TGTGCCAGCAGCCCGACTCACCCGGTACCGGGACAGGGGGATGGCTACACCTTC
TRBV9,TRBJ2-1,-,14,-,CASRPGEAPQEQFF,TGTGCCAGCAGACCAGGGGAGGCCCCTCAGGAGCAGTTCTTC
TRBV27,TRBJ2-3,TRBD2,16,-,CASSLIAGGPPDTQYF,TGTGCCAGCAGTTTGATAGCGGGAGGGCCACCAGATACGCAGTATTTT
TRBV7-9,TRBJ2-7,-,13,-,CASSAASGDEQYF,TGTGCCAGCAGCGCCGCGTCAGGGGACGAGCAGTACTTC
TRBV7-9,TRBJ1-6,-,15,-,CASSSGYGYNSPLHF,TGTGCCAGCAGCTCCGGCTACGGCTATAATTCACCCCTCCACTTT
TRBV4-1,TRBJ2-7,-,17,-,CASSQDPPAALSYEQYF,TGCGCCAGCAGCCAAGATCCCCCAGCGGCCCTCTCCTACGAGCAGTACTTC
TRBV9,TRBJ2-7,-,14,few,CASSVGTLSYEQYF,TGTGCCAGCAGCGTCGGGACCCTCTCCTACGAGCAGTACTTC
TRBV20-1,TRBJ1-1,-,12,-,CSARDGGTEAFF,TGCAGTGCTAGAGATGGGGGGACTGAAGCTTTCTTT
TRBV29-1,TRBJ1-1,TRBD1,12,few,CSVTDRDTEAFF,TGCAGCGTCACCGACAGGGACACTGAAGCTTTCTTT
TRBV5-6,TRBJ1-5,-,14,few,CASTLGGSNQPQHF,TGTGCCAGCACCCTGGGAGGGAGCAATCAGCCCCAGCATTTT
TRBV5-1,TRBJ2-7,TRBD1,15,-,CASQASGDSSYEQYF,TGCGCCAGCCAAGCTTCAGGGGACAGCTCCTACGAGCAGTACTTC
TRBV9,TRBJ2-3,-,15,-,CASSVGSSSTDTQYF,TGTGCCAGCAGCGTAGGTTCTAGCAGCACAGATACGCAGTATTTT
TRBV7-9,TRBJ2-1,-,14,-,CASSPIQGFEEQFF,TGTGCCAGCAGTCCTATTCAGGGTTTTGAGGAGCAGTTCTTC
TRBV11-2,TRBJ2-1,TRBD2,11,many,CAGSGGLEQFF,TGTGCCGGTAGCGGGGGTCTTGAGCAGTTCTTC
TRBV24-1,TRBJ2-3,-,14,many,CATSLPGLTDTQYF,TGTGCCACCAGTCTTCCGGGGCTCACAGATACGCAGTATTTT
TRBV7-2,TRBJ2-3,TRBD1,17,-,CASSSEDRGLVGDTQYF,TGTGCCAGCAGCTCTGAGGACAGGGGGCTGGTTGGGGATACGCAGTATTTT